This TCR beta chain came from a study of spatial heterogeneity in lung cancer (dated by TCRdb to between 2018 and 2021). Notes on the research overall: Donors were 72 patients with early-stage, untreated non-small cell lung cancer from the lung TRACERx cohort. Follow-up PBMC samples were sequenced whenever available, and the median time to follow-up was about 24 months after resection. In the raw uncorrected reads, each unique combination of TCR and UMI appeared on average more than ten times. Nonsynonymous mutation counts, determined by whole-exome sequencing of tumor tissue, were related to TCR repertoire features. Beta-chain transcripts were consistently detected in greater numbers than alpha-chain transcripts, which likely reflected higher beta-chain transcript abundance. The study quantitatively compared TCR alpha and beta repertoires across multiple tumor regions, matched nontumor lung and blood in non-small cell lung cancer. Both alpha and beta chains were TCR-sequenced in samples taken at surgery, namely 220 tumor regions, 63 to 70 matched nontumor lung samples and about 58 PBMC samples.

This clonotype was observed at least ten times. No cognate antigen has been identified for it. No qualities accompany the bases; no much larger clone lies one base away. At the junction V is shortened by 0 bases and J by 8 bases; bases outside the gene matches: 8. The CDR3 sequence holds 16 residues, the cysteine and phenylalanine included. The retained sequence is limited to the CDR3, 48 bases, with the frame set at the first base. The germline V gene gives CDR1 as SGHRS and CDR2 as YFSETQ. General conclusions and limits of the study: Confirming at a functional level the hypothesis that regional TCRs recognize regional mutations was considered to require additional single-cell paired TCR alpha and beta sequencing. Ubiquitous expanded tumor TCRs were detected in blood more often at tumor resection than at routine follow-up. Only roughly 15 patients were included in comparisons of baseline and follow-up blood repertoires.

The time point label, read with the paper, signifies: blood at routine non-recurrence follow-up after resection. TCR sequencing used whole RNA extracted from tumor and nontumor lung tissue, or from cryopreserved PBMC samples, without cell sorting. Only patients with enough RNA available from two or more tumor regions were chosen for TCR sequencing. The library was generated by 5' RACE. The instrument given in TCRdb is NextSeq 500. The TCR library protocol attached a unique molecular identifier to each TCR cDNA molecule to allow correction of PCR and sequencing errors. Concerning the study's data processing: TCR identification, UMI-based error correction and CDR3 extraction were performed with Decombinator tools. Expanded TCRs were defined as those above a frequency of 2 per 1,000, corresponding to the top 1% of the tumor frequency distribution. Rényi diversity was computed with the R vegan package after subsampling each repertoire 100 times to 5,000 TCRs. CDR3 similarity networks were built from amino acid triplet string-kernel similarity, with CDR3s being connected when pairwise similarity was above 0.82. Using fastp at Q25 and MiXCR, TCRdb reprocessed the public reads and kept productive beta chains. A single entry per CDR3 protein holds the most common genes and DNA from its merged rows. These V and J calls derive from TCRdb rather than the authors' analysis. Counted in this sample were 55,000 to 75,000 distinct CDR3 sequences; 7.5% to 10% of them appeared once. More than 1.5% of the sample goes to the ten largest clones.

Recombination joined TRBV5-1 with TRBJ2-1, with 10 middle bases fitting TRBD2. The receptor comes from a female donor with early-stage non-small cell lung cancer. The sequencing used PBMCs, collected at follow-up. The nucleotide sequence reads TGCGCCAGCAGCTTGGTGGCTAGCGGGAGTAGGGATGAGCAGTTCTTC. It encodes CASSLVASGSRDEQFF.